This TCR beta chain was found in a study of T-cell reconstitution after alpha-beta-depleted transplantation in children. Study observations and caveats: After one year, T-cell counts and TCRbeta diversity mostly came from new T cells.

Unique molecular identifiers were incorporated into the prepared TCRbeta library. In TCRdb, the PCR reads were re-called with MiXCR into one record per CDR3 protein. The data show about a million distinct CDR3 sequences, about 29% seen once. This CDR3 has 16 residues. The V gene end was trimmed by 4 bases and the J gene end by 5 bases; junction bases not matched to a gene: 11. Germline V gives CDR1 SGDLS, CDR2 YYNGEE. About this clonotype: The antigen is undetermined.

The clonotype comes from a boy younger than two who had a stem cell transplant for SCID, so the T cells may come from the graft donor. V is TRBV9 and J is TRBJ2-2; TRBD1 agrees at 7 bases. The sample in question was PBMCs, mostly from graft donor cells, obtained 360 days after TCRalphabeta/CD19-depleted stem cell transplant. The CDR3 coding sequence is TGTGCCAGCAGCCCAAGGGGGACAGCCTATACCGGGGAGCTGTTTTTT. Translated, it gives CASSPRGTAYTGELFF. The full variable domain, rest sourced from reference TRBV9 and TRBJ2-2, is DSGVTQTPKHLITATGQRVTLRCSPRSGDLSVYWYQQSLDQGLQFLIQYYNGEERAKGNILERFSAQQFPDLHSELNLSSLELGDSALYFCASSPRGTAYTGELFFGEGSRLTVL.